The clone carrying this T cell receptor (beta chain) was recorded a few times. As yet, its antigen is unknown. The data derive from a study of beta chain features in type 1 diabetes. What was sequenced were expressed TCRB transcripts, since all of the isolated RNA had been reverse transcribed. This table comes from immunoSEQ multiplex PCR, and its TCRdb copy is limited to in-frame clones, with some not included. The table records more than 140,000 clones, approximately 9.8% of them present only once. Study-wide results and caveats: A closer apparent resemblance between naive, central memory and Treg TCRB repertoires was seen in patients than in healthy donors.

V shed 5 bases and J shed 6 bases, with 12 bases lying between them. Per the germline V gene, CDR1 is SGHVS and CDR2 is FNYEAQ. The CDR3 runs to 13 residues. The J gene is TRBJ2-3, the V gene TRBV7-6; tentative D call: TRBD2 (6 bases). What was sequenced was central memory CD4+ T cells from blood. This TCR was recovered from a woman in her thirties or forties in good health. CDR3 coding DNA: TGTGCCAGCAGCCGTACTAGCCCCGATACGCAGTATTTT. Translated: CASSRTSPDTQYF.